A selection of T cell receptor beta chains follows, all from one sample in a study of OX40 agonist ivuxolimab in advanced cancers. Sequencing was performed with immunoSEQ multiplex PCR; in TCRdb, only in-frame clones are kept and a portion is missing. The sample has around 60,000 clones; roughly nine tenths are singletons. Material: CD4+ or CD8+ T cells sorted from blood, obtained in a trial of the OX40 agonist ivuxolimab. These receptors originate from an adult with an advanced solid tumor such as melanoma, head and neck, liver or kidney cancer. The CDR3 runs from the conserved cysteine through the conserved F or W. D genes are given only for firm matches. Some rows mark clone size as missing; the rest say once, few, many or name a class of expanded clone.

TRBJ1-1 | TRBV30 | . | . | TGTGCCTGGAGTGTAATGAATGAAGCTTTCTTT | CAWSVMNEAFF
TRBJ2-7 | TRBV19 | . | . | TGTGCCAGTAGTATGGGACCCTACGAGCAGTACTTC | CASSMGPYEQYF
TRBJ2-1 | TRBV6-1 | . | . | TGTGCCAGCTTGCCGGGCGGCTACAATGAGCAGTTCTTC | CASLPGGYNEQFF
TRBJ2-1 | TRBV7-6 | . | . | TGTGCCAGCAGCCCGCGTGAGGAGCCGCCAGACAATGAGCAGTTCTTC | CASSPREEPPDNEQFF
TRBJ2-7 | TRBV2 | TRBD2 | . | TGTGCCAGACAGTCTAGCGGGAGTTTGTACGAGCAGTACTTC | CARQSSGSLYEQYF
TRBJ1-3 | TRBV29-1 | . | . | TGCAGCGTTGAATTTCCAGGGAACGGAAACACCATATATTTT | CSVEFPGNGNTIYF
TRBJ1-2 | TRBV30 | TRBD1 | . | TGTGCCTGGAGAGACAGGGGGACAGGGCCGTATGGCTACACCTTC | CAWRDRGTGPYGYTF
TRBJ2-7 | TRBV5-1 | . | . | TGCGCCAGCAGCTTGGTTGGGCAGGCGGCCTACGAGCAGTACTTC | CASSLVGQAAYEQYF
TRBJ2-7 | TRBV7-8 | . | . | TGTGCCAGCAGCTTAGGAGGGGGGGGAAGCTCCTACGAGCAGTACTTC | CASSLGGGGSSYEQYF
TRBJ2-3 | TRBV7-3 | . | once | TGTGCCAGCAGCTTAGTAGGCGGGCCCACAGATACGCAGTATTTT | CASSLVGGPTDTQYF
TRBJ1-1 | TRBV6-1 | TRBD1 | . | TGTGCCAGCAAGGACAGGGACTACGTCACTGAAGCTTTCTTT | CASKDRDYVTEAFF
TRBJ2-2 | TRBV7-9 | . | . | TGTGCCAGCAGCTTTGTAAGCATCCCCGGGGAGCTGTTTTTT | CASSFVSIPGELFF
TRBJ1-1 | TRBV19 | . | . | TGTGCCAGTAGTATAGATATTCCAGCCGAAGCTTTCTTT | CASSIDIPAEAFF
TRBJ2-7 | TRBV28 | TRBD1 | . | TGTGCCAGCAGCCGACAGGGGGCCACCTACGAGCAGTACTTC | CASSRQGATYEQYF
TRBJ2-1 | TRBV27 | . | . | TGTGCCAGCAGCCTCTGGTGGGGGGCGAACAATGAGCAGTTCTTC | CASSLWWGANNEQFF
TRBJ2-2 | TRBV5-1 | . | . | TGCGCCAGCAGCGCTCTAGCGACCGGGGAGCTGTTTTTT | CASSALATGELFF
TRBJ2-2 | TRBV5-1 | TRBD2 | few | TGCGCCAGCAGTTCTCGACTAGCGGGTATCACCGGGGAGCTGTTTTTT | CASSSRLAGITGELFF
TRBJ2-7 | TRBV19 | TRBD2 | . | TGTGCCAGTAGTATAGTGACTAGCGGGACCGAGCAGTACTTC | CASSIVTSGTEQYF
TRBJ1-2 | TRBV6-6 | . | . | TGTGCCAGCAGTTACGATGGGGGCTACACCTTC | CASSYDGGYTF
TRBJ1-2 | TRBV5-1 | TRBD1 | . | TGCGCCAGCAGGCCTTGGACAGGGGACACCTATGGCTACACCTTC | CASRPWTGDTYGYTF
TRBJ2-7 | TRBV11-2 | . | . | TGTGCCAGCAGCTTAACCTCTCCGGGCTACGAGCAGTACTTC | CASSLTSPGYEQYF
TRBJ2-7 | TRBV15 | TRBD2 | . | TGTGCCACCAGCAGCCCTAGCGGGGGGCCCTCCTACGAGCAGTACTTC | CATSSPSGGPSYEQYF
TRBJ1-2 | TRBV30 | . | once | TGTGCCTGGACCCCGTTAGGACTCTCATCCTATGGCTACACCTTC | CAWTPLGLSSYGYTF
TRBJ2-7 | TRBV9 | TRBD1 | once | TGTGCCAGCAGCGACCGGGACAGGGACCACGAGCAGTACTTC | CASSDRDRDHEQYF
TRBJ1-5 | TRBV6-5 | . | . | TGTGCCAGCAGAGCGGCCAGAAATAGCAATCAGCCCCAGCATTTT | CASRAARNSNQPQHF
TRBJ1-6 | TRBV10-2 | . | . | TGCGCCAGCAGCCTACCTGGGGAATATAATTCACCCCTCCACTTT | CASSLPGEYNSPLHF
TRBJ1-2 | TRBV2 | . | . | TGTGCCAGCAGTGATAACTATGGCTACACCTTC | CASSDNYGYTF
TRBJ2-7 | TRBV30 | TRBD1 | . | TGTGCCTGGAGTGTAGACAGGGACTACGAGCAGTACTTC | CAWSVDRDYEQYF
TRBJ2-7 | TRBV11-2 | . | . | TGTGCCAGCAGCCGATCCGTTGAGGGCCCCTTCTACGAGCAGTACTTC | CASSRSVEGPFYEQYF
TRBJ2-3 | TRBV2 | . | . | TGTGCCAGCCGCGGGCCTACGCAGTATTTT | CASRGPTQYF
TRBJ1-5 | TRBV30 | . | . | TGTGCCTGGAGTGTAGGCAGCGTCGGCAATCAGCCCCAGCATTTT | CAWSVGSVGNQPQHF
TRBJ1-1 | TRBV7-6 | . | . | TGTGCCAGCAGCCTAAAAAACACTGAAGCTTTCTTT | CASSLKNTEAFF
TRBJ2-7 | TRBV27 | . | . | TGTGCCAGCAGTTTATCGCGGGGCTCCTACGAGCAGTACTTC | CASSLSRGSYEQYF
TRBJ1-1 | TRBV19 | TRBD1 | . | TGTGCCAGTAGTCAGGGGGCCTACACTGAAGCTTTCTTT | CASSQGAYTEAFF
TRBJ1-3 | TRBV29-1 | . | . | TGCAGCGTTGAAGACTCCAGCCCAGCAACTGGAAACACCATATATTTT | CSVEDSSPATGNTIYF
TRBJ2-7 | TRBV7-9 | . | . | TGTGCCAGCAGCTCGCCAGAACAGGGATCCCACTACGAGCAGTACTTC | CASSSPEQGSHYEQYF
TRBJ2-1 | TRBV29-1 | TRBD2 | . | TGCAGCGTTCCACTTACTAGCGGGAGTTACAATGAGCAGTTCTTC | CSVPLTSGSYNEQFF
TRBJ2-1 | TRBV28 | . | . | TGTGCCAGCAGTTTATCAGTCAGTCCGGCAAGTGAGCAGTTCTTC | CASSLSVSPASEQFF
TRBJ2-1 | TRBV19 | . | . | TGTGCTTCAGCAGGAAGCTCCTACAATGAGCAGTTCTTC | CASAGSSYNEQFF
TRBJ2-2 | TRBV7-3 | TRBD1 | . | TGTGCCAGCAGCCCCAGGACAGGGGGGACCGGGGAGCTGTTTTTT | CASSPRTGGTGELFF
TRBJ2-5 | TRBV19 | TRBD2 | . | TGTGCCAGTAGTGAAGCGGGAGGCATCCAAGAGACCCAGTACTTC | CASSEAGGIQETQYF
TRBJ2-7 | TRBV7-9 | . | . | TGTGCCAGCAGCTTTCGGGGGACCCCATACGAGCAGTACTTC | CASSFRGTPYEQYF
TRBJ1-1 | TRBV5-4 | . | . | TGTGCCAGCAGCTCCCCCCGGGGGGGGACTGAAGCTTTCTTT | CASSSPRGGTEAFF
TRBJ2-7 | TRBV5-6 | . | . | TGTGCCAGCAGCTTGCCCCCCGGGACAAGTACCTACGAGCAGTACTTC | CASSLPPGTSTYEQYF
TRBJ2-7 | TRBV9 | TRBD1 | once | TGTGCCAGCAGTGCTCCGGGACAGAGCTACGAGCAGTACTTC | CASSAPGQSYEQYF
TRBJ2-2 | TRBV11-3 | TRBD2 | few | TGTGCCAGCAGCACTACTAGCGGGGGACAGACCGGGGAGCTGTTTTTT | CASSTTSGGQTGELFF
TRBJ1-4 | TRBV27 | . | . | TGTGCCAGCAGTGGCTCCGGGACATATAAACTGTTTTTT | CASSGSGTYKLFF
TRBJ1-1 | TRBV2 | TRBD1 | . | TGTGCCAGCAGTGCCCAGGCAGGGGGGACTGAAGCTTTCTTT | CASSAQAGGTEAFF
TRBJ2-7 | TRBV7-6 | . | once | TGTGCCAGCAGCTCGGGATCATCCTACGAGCAGTACTTC | CASSSGSSYEQYF
TRBJ2-7 | TRBV7-9 | TRBD2 | . | TGTGCCAGCAGCTTCGAGGGACTAGTCTACGAGCAGTACTTC | CASSFEGLVYEQYF
TRBJ1-6 | TRBV19 | . | . | TGTGCCAGCCGGGGGGGGAGTTCACCCCTCCACTTT | CASRGGSSPLHF
TRBJ2-7 | TRBV29-1 | TRBD1 | . | TGCAGCGTTGGTCTTCGACAGGGCGGCTACGAGCAGTACTTC | CSVGLRQGGYEQYF
TRBJ2-3 | TRBV2 | . | . | TGTGCCAGCAGTGCAGATACGCAGTATTTT | CASSADTQYF
TRBJ2-5 | TRBV19 | TRBD1 | . | TGTGCCAGTAGTATGACAGGGGGAATACGGGAGACCCAGTACTTC | CASSMTGGIRETQYF
TRBJ1-1 | TRBV25-1 | . | . | TGTGCCAGCACCCGAAGGGGGAACACTGAAGCTTTCTTT | CASTRRGNTEAFF
TRBJ1-4 | TRBV9 | TRBD1 | . | TGTGCCAGCAGCCCCTGGGACAGTAATGAAAAACTGTTTTTT | CASSPWDSNEKLFF
TRBJ2-1 | TRBV29-1 | . | . | TGCAGCGTTGGTAGGGATTACAATGAGCAGTTCTTC | CSVGRDYNEQFF